Presented here are 2 T cell receptor beta chains from one specimen sequenced in a study of molecular identifiers for immune sequencing clone quantification. MiXCR, applied by TCRdb to the PCR reads, yields one record per CDR3 protein. The sample lists some 650,000 distinct CDR3 sequences; 15% to 20% were seen once. The sample comprised naive CD8+ T cells from blood, with Jurkat cell RNA spiked in. Subset in this sample: FACS-sorted CD8+CD4-CCR7+CD45RA+ naive T cells. The receptors come from a human donor in good health. Some libraries in this study had Jurkat cell RNA spiked in.

A note on this clonotype: A much bigger clone sits one base away, suggesting this may be a read error. The CDR3 DNA reads TGCGCCAGCAGCCAAGATTCAATGAATGGCTACGCCTTC. Amino acid sequence: CASSQDSMNGYAF. The chain joins TRBV4-3 to TRBJ1-2; D call uncertain. CDR3 length equals 13 residues. Germline V gene sequence: CDR1 LGHNA, CDR2 YSLEER.

This clonotype has at least ten counts. The chain uses TRBV27 and TRBJ1-5; D gene ambiguous. This CDR3 comprises 16 residues. The ends were cut back, 0 bases at V and 5 bases at J, with 14 bases in the middle. The germline CDR1 and CDR2 sequences are MNHEY and SMNVEV (reference sequence). CDR3 amino acids: CASSLSGAVGYQPQHF. The CDR3 coding sequence is TGTGCCAGCAGTTTATCGGGCGCTGTGGGCTATCAGCCCCAGCATTTT.